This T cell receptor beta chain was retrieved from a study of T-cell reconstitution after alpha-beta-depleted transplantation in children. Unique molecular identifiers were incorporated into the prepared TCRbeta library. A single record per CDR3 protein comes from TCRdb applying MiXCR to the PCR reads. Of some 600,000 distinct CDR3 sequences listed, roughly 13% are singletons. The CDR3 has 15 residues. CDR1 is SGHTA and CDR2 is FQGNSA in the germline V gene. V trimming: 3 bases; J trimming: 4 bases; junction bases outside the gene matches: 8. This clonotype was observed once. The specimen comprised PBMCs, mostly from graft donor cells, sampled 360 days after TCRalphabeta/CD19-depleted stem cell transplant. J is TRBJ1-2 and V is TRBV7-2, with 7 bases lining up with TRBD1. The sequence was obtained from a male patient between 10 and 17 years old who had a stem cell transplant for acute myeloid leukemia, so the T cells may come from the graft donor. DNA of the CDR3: TGTGCCAGCAGCTTTGGATTGGGACAGTCCTATGGCTACACCTTC. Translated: CASSFGLGQSYGYTF. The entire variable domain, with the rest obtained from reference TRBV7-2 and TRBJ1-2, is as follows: GAGVSQSPSNKVTEKGKDVELRCDPISGHTALYWYRQSLGQGLEFLIYFQGNSAPDKSGLPSDRFSAERTGGSVSTLTIQRTQQEDSAVYLCASSFGLGQSYGYTFGSGTRLTVV.